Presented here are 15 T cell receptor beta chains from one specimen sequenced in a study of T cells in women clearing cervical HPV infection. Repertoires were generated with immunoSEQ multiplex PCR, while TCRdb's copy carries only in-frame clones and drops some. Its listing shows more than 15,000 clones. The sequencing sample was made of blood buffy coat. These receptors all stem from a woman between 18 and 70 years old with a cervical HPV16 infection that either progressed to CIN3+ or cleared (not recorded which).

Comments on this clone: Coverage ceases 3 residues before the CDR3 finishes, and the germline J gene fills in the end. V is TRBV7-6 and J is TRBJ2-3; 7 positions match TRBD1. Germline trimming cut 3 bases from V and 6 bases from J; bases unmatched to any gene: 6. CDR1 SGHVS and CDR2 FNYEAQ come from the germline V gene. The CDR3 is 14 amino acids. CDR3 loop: CASSLGQKQDTQYF. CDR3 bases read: TGTGCCAGCAGCTTGGGACAGAAGCAGGATACG.

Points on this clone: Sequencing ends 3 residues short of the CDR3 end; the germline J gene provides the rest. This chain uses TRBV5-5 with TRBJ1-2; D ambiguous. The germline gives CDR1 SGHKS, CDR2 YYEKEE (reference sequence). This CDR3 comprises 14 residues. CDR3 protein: CASSLDFSTGGYTF. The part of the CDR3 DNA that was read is TGTGCCAGCAGCTTGGACTTCTCCACCGGGGGC.

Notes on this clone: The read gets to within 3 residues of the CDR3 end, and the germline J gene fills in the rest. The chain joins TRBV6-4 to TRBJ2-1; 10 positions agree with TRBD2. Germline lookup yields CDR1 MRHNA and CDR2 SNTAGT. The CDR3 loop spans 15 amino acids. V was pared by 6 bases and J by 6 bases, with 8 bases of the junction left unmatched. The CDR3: CASRIEAGGVNEQFF. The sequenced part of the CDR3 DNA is TGTGCCAGCAGGATAGAAGCGGGGGGGGTCAATGAG.

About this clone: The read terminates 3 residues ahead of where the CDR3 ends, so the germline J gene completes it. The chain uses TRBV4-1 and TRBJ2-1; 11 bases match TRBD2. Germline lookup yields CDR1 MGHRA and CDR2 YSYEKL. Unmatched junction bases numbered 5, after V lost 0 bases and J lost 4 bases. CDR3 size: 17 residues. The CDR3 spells CASSQDVAGGPYNEQFF. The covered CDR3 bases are TGCGCCAGCAGCCAAGACGTAGCGGGGGGGCCTTACAATGAG.

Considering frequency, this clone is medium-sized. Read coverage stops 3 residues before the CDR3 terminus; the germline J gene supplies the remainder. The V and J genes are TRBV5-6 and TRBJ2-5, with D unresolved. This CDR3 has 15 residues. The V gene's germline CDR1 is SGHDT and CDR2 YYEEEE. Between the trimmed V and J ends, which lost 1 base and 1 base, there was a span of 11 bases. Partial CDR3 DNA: TGTGCCAGCAGCTTGTATCTACTATTCCAAGAGACC. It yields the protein CASSLYLLFQET. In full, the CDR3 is CASSLYLLFQETQYF. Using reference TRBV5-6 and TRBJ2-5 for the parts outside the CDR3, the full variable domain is DAGVTQSPTHLIKTRGQQVTLRCSPKSGHDTVSWYQQALGQGPQFIFQYYEEEERQRGNFPDRFSGHQFPNYSSELNVNALLLGDSALYLCASSLYLLFQETQYFGPGTRLLVL.

The CDR3 sequence: CASSFAPRRTSGGARWETQYF. The CDR3 bases that were read are TGTGCCAGCAGTTTCGCACCCCGCCGGACTAGCGGGGGGGCTCGGTGGGAGACC. The chain has TRBV28 and TRBJ2-5; 15 bases are a match to TRBD2. The missing CDR3 end, 3 residues past where the read stops, is filled in from the germline J gene. The CDR3 runs 21 residues. Germline CDR1 reads MDHEN; CDR2 reads SYDVKM. V lost 3 bases and J lost 5; bases outside the gene matches: 19.

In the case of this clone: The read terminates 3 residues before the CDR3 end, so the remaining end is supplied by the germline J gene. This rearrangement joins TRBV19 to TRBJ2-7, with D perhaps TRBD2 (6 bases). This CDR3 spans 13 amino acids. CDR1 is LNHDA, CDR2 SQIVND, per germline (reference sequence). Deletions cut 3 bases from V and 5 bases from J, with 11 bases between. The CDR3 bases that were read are TGTGCCAGTAGTATCGCGGGAAACAACGAG. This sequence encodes CASSIAGNNE. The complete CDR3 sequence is CASSIAGNNEQYF.

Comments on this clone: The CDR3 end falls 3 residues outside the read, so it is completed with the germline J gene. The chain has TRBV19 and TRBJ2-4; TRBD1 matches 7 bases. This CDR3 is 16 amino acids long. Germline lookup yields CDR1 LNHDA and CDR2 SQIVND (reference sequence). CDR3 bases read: TGTGCCAGTAGTATAGACCACAGGGGAAAGCAAGATGGT. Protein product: CASSIDHRGKQDG. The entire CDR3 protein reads CASSIDHRGKQDGQYF.

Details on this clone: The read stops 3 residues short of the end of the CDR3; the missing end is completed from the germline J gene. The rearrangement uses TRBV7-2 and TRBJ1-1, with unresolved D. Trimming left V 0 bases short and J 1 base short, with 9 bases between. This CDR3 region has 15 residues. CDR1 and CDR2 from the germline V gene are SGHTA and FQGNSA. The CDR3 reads CASSLATVRNTEAFF. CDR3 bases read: TGTGCCAGCAGCTTAGCCACTGTGAGGAACACTGAA.

The CDR3 protein is CASSVLGAGVDNEQFF. The part of the CDR3 DNA that was read is TGTGCCAGCAGTGTATTGGGGGCGGGGGTAGACAATGAG. The chain links TRBV2 to TRBJ2-1; weak D call: TRBD2 (7 bases). The read terminates 3 residues ahead of where the CDR3 ends, so the germline J gene completes it. The CDR3 extends over 16 amino acids. Per the germline V gene, CDR1 is SNHLY and CDR2 is FYNNEI. The V and J ends lost 4 bases and 5 bases respectively, with 18 bases between them. The variable domain in full, with the rest retrieved from reference TRBV2 and TRBJ2-1, is EPEVTQTPSHQVTQMGQEVILRCVPISNHLYFYWYRQILGQKVEFLVSFYNNEISEKSEIFDDQFSVERPDGSNFTLKIRSTKLEDSAMYFCASSVLGAGVDNEQFFGPGTRLTVL.

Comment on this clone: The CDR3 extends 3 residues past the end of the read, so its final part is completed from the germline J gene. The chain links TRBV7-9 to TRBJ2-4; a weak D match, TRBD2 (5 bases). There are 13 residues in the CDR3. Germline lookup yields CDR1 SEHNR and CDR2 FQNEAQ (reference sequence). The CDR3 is CASSQTVDYGQYF. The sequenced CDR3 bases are TGTGCCAGCAGCCAGACCGTTGACTATGGT.

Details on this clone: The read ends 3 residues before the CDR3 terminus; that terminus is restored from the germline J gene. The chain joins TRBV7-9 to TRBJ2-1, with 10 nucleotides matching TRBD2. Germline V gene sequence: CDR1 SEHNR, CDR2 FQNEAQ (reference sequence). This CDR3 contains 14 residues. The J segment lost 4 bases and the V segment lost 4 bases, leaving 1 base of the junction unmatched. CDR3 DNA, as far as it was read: TGTGCCAGCAGCTCTAGCGGGGGTTACAATGAG. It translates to CASSSSGGYNE. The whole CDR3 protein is CASSSSGGYNEQFF.

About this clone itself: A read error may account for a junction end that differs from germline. The sequenced CDR3 bases are TGCGCCAGCAGCCTAGGGACTAGCGGAATAACTAGCACAGATACG. This translates into CASSLGTSGITSTDT. The full CDR3 reads CASSLGTSGITSTDTQYF. V and J are TRBV4-2 and TRBJ2-3, with 11 bases that match TRBD2. The CDR3 is cut off 3 residues early in the read; its end comes from the germline J gene. The CDR3 has 18 amino acids. Germline CDR1 LGHNA, CDR2 YNFKEQ.

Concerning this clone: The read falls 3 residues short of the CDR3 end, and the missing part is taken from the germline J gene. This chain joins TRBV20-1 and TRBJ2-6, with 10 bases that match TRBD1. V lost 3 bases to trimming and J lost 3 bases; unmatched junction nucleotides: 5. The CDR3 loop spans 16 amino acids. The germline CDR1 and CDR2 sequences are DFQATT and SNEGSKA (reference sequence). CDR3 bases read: TGCAGTGCTAGGGGGACAGGGGCTAGTGGGGCCAACGTC. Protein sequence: CSARGTGASGANV. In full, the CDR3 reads CSARGTGASGANVLTF.

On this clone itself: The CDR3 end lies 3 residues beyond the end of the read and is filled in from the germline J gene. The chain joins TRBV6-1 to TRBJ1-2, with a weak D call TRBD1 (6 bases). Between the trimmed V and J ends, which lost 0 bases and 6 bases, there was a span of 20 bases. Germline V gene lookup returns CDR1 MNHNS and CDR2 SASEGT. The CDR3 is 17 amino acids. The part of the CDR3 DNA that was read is TGTGCCAGCAGTGAAGCGCTTCGGGGTGACGGGGGGCATGGC. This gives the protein CASSEALRGDGGHG. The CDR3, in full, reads CASSEALRGDGGHGYTF.